Described below is a single T cell receptor beta chain sequence and its context. The repertoire was sequenced with immunoSEQ multiplex PCR; TCRdb's copy has only in-frame clones and lacks some. Here the sample spans 30,000 or so clones, nearly 90% being singletons. The sample comes from a study of preoperative IRX-2 immunotherapy in early breast cancer. Stated treatment: preoperative locoregional IRX-2 cytokine immunotherapy. Preoperative locoregional IRX-2 cytokine immunotherapy was tested in the phase Ib source study. The CDR3 runs 18 residues. The specimen was collected from a patient treated with IRX-2 immunotherapy. V and J are TRBV21-1 and TRBJ2-4; the DNA was not used to check the table's D call, TRBD2. TRBV21-1 is deemed a pseudogene. The sequence was collected from a human donor with breast cancer. CDR3 region: CASRGATSGSMDKNIQYF. CDR3 DNA sequence: TGTGCCAGCAGGGGAGCGACTAGCGGGAGTATGGACAAAAACATTCAGTACTTC.